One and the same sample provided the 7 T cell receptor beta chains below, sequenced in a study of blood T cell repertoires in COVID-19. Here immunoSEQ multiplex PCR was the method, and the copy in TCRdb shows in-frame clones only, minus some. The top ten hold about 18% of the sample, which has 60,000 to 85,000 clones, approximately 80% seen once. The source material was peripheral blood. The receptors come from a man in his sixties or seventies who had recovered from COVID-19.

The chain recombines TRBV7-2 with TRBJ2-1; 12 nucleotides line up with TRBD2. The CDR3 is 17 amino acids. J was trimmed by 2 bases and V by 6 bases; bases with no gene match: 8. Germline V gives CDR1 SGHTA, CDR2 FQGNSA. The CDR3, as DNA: TGTGCCAGCAGAAGAGCCGGACTAGCGGGAACCTACAATGAGCAGTTCTTC. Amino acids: CASRRAGLAGTYNEQFF.

Here the CDR3 reads CASSLTSGAQETQYF. Written as DNA, the CDR3 is TGCGCCAGCAGCCTGACTAGCGGGGCGCAAGAGACCCAGTACTTC. The rearrangement uses TRBV5-1 and TRBJ2-5; TRBD2 agrees at 11 bases. The CDR3 loop spans 15 amino acids. After removal of 4 bases from V and 2 bases from J, the junction contained 4 bases not matched to a gene. Germline V gene sequence: CDR1 SGHRS, CDR2 YFSETQ.

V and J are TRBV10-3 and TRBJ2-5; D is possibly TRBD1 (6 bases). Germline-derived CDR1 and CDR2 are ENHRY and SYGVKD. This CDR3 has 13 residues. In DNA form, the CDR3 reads TGTGCGAGCCGGCAGGGGATAGGAGAGACCCAGTACTTC. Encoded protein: CASRQGIGETQYF.

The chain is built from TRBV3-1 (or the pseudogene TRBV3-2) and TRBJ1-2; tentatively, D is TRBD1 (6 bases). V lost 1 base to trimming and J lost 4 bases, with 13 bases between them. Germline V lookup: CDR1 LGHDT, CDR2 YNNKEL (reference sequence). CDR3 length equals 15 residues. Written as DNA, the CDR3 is TGTGCCAGCAGCCAAGGGGGAGGGGGTCTCTATGGCTACACCTTC. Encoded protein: CASSQGGGGLYGYTF.

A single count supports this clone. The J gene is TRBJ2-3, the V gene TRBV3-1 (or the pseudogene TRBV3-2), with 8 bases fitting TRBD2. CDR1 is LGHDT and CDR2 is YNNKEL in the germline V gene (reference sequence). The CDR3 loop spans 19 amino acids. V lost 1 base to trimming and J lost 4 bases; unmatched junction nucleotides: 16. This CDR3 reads CASSQGWGLSGSSPDTQYF. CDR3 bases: TGTGCCAGCAGCCAAGGCTGGGGCTTGAGCGGGAGTAGCCCAGATACGCAGTATTTT.

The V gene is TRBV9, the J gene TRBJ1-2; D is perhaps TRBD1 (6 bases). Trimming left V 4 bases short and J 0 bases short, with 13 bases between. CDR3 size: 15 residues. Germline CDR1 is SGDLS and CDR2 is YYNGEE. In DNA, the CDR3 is TGTGCCAGCAGCTCCCGGGACACGCCTAACTATGGCTACACCTTC. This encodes CASSSRDTPNYGYTF.

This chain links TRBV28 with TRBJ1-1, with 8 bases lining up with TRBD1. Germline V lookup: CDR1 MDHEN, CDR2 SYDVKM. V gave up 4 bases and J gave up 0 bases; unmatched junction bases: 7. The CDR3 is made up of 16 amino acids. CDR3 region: CASSYPRTGMNTEAFF. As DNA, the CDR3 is TGTGCCAGCAGTTACCCGAGGACAGGGATGAACACTGAAGCTTTCTTT.